The 9 T cell receptor beta chains below were found in one sample sequenced in a study of T-cell memory formation after mild COVID-19. MiXCR was run by TCRdb on the 5' RACE reads, yielding one entry per CDR3 protein. There are hundreds of thousands of distinct CDR3 sequences in the sample; 20% occur only once, and 8.4% lies in the top ten. Sequenced input: PBMCs or a T cell subset sorted from them (not recorded which). These receptors were obtained from an adult woman who had mild COVID-19 (a few samples of this study predate the infection). Cell type and time point are not known.

This clonotype was seen only a few times. The V and J genes are TRBV6-5 and TRBJ1-2; no clear D gene. The V end lost 6 bases, the J end lost 4 bases, and 15 bases lay between the germline ends. Germline values: CDR1 MNHEY, CDR2 SVGAGI. The CDR3 is 14 amino acids. CDR3 sequence reads: CASRRATGGYGYTF. CDR3 DNA: TGTGCCAGCAGGCGGGCCACCGGTGGCTATGGCTACACCTTC.

This clonotype was recorded a few times. The gene calls are TRBV30 and TRBJ2-5; the match to TRBD2 covers 11 bases. The J segment lost 5 bases and the V segment lost 1 base, leaving 9 bases of the junction unmatched. Germline CDR1 is GTSNPN and CDR2 is SVGIG (reference sequence). The CDR3 is made up of 16 amino acids. CDR3: CAWSGLAGGSGETQYF. The DNA for the CDR3 is TGTGCCTGGAGTGGTCTAGCGGGAGGAAGTGGCGAGACCCAGTACTTC.

The chain uses TRBV7-9 and TRBJ1-1; D possibly corresponds to TRBD1 (6 bases). This CDR3 has 14 amino acids. V gave up 3 bases and J gave up 7 bases, with 15 bases separating them. Germline CDR1 and CDR2: SEHNR and FQNEAQ (reference sequence). The CDR3 coding sequence is TGTGCCAGCAGCTTTGGCGGGGGCAGCCGTGAAGCTTTCTTT. Its protein is CASSFGGGSREAFF.

The chain uses TRBV4-2 and TRBJ1-4, with TRBD1 matching over 7 bases. V lost 1 base and J lost 5; bases outside the gene matches: 7. Germline CDR1 LGHNA, CDR2 YNFKEQ. The CDR3 loop spans 16 amino acids. CDR3 residues: CASSQGRRGRNEKLFF. The CDR3 DNA sequence: TGTGCCAGCAGCCAAGGGCGCAGGGGGAGGAATGAAAAACTGTTTTTT.

This clonotype was seen a handful of times. This chain links TRBV19 with TRBJ2-5; a weak D match, TRBD1 (5 bases). CDR3 length: 13 residues. Trimming pared 8 bases from V and 4 bases from J, leaving 14 bases between. From germline, CDR1 is LNHDA and CDR2 SQIVND (reference sequence). CDR3 loop: CASRQGASETQYF. In DNA form, the CDR3 reads TGTGCCAGTCGTCAAGGGGCTTCAGAGACCCAGTACTTC. The variable domain in full, completed from reference TRBV19 and TRBJ2-5, reads DGGITQSPKYLFRKEGQNVTLSCEQNLNHDAMYWYRQDPGQGLRLIYYSQIVNDFQKGDIAEGYSVSREKKESFPLTVTSAQKNPTAFYLCASRQGASETQYFGPGTRLLVL.

This rearrangement joins TRBV5-1 to TRBJ1-6; possible D gene TRBD1, 6 bases. CDR3 length: 14 residues. Trimming stripped 0 bases from V and 7 bases from J, with 8 bases between. Germline-derived CDR1 and CDR2 are SGHRS and YFSETQ. In DNA, the CDR3 is TGCGCCAGCAGCTTGGCAGGGGAGAATTCACCCCTCCACTTT. Its protein is CASSLAGENSPLHF.

V is TRBV7-9 and J is TRBJ2-1; the D gene is possibly TRBD2 (6 bases). CDR3 length equals 15 residues. Germline assignment: CDR1 SEHNR and CDR2 FQNEAQ (reference sequence). V was cut by 3 bases and J by 3 bases, with 12 bases left in between. The CDR3 bases are TGTGCCAGCAGCTTGGTAATAGCGGACTACAATGAGCAGTTCTTC. Amino acids: CASSLVIADYNEQFF.

The rearrangement uses TRBV19 and TRBJ2-7; 8 bases fit TRBD1. The germline V gene has CDR1 LNHDA and CDR2 SQIVND (reference sequence). The trim removed 3 bases at V and 3 bases at J, leaving 4 bases unmatched. This CDR3 has 14 residues. The CDR3 DNA reads as TGTGCCAGTAGTATCCAAGACAGGGGCTACGAGCAGTACTTC. Translating it yields CASSIQDRGYEQYF.

This clonotype was counted a few times. The chain has TRBV6-5 and TRBJ1-3, with 9 bases matching TRBD1. With 6 bases clipped from V and 0 bases from J, the junction kept 3 bases outside the gene matches. The CDR3 totals 15 residues. Germline CDR1 is MNHEY and CDR2 is SVGAGI. The CDR3 reads CASRRTGDSGNTIYF. The CDR3 bases are TGTGCCAGCAGACGGACAGGGGACTCTGGAAACACCATATATTTT.